These T cell receptor beta chains were read from a single sample in a study of cytomegalovirus exposure and HLA in healthy donors. Repertoires were generated with immunoSEQ multiplex PCR, while TCRdb's copy carries only in-frame clones and drops some. The sample lists about 120,000 clones; roughly 90% were seen once. The specimen was PBMCs. These receptors were obtained from a woman between 18 and 29 years old in good health and CMV-seronegative. CDR3s include the opening cysteine and the closing phenylalanine or tryptophan. The D gene is left open where the match is weak. Size is omitted from some rows. Given values are once, few, many or a class for expanded clones.

D: TRBD1; size: -; length: 13; V: TRBV10-1; J: TRBJ1-2; DNA: TGCGCCAGCAGCCCGGGACAGGGCTATGGCTACACCTTC; CDR3: CASSPGQGYGYTF
D: TRBD2; size: -; length: 15; V: TRBV6-6; J: TRBJ2-2; DNA: TGTGCCAGCAGTTCTCGAGCGGGGTTCGCCGGGGAGCTGTTTTTT; CDR3: CASSSRAGFAGELFF
D: TRBD1; size: -; length: 15; V: TRBV7-9; J: TRBJ2-5; DNA: TGTGCCAGCAGCTTACGGACAGGGGCCCAAGAGACCCAGTACTTC; CDR3: CASSLRTGAQETQYF
D: -; size: -; length: 15; V: TRBV7-2; J: TRBJ2-7; DNA: TGTGCCAGCAGCTTAGGTGTCGGCCGTTCAGGCGAGCAGTACTTC; CDR3: CASSLGVGRSGEQYF
D: TRBD2; size: -; length: 17; V: TRBV25-1; J: TRBJ2-3; DNA: TGTGCCAGCAGTGAACAGGCTAGCGGGAGTTGGACAGATACGCAGTATTTT; CDR3: CASSEQASGSWTDTQYF
D: -; size: -; length: 14; V: TRBV6-5; J: TRBJ1-1; DNA: TGTGCCAGCAGTTACGGACAGAGGAACACTGAAGCTTTCTTT; CDR3: CASSYGQRNTEAFF
D: TRBD1; size: few; length: 15; V: TRBV18; J: TRBJ1-1; DNA: TGTGCCAGCTCAACAAACCGGGACAGGAACACTGAAGCTTTCTTT; CDR3: CASSTNRDRNTEAFF
D: TRBD1; size: -; length: 12; V: TRBV18; J: TRBJ1-2; DNA: TGTGCCAGCTCGTCAGGGGGCGGTGGCTACACCTTC; CDR3: CASSSGGGGYTF
D: TRBD2; size: -; length: 17; V: TRBV27; J: TRBJ2-7; DNA: TGTGCCAGCATCCCGAGACTAGCGGGAGGCCTGTTTTACGAGCAGTACTTC; CDR3: CASIPRLAGGLFYEQYF
D: -; size: -; length: 12; V: TRBV5-1; J: TRBJ1-2; DNA: TGCGCCAGCAGACCGGGGGACTATGGCTACACCTTC; CDR3: CASRPGDYGYTF
D: -; size: -; length: 16; V: TRBV18; J: TRBJ1-5; DNA: TGTGCCAGCTCACCACTTGTCCGGCAGGGCAATCAGCCCCAGCATTTT; CDR3: CASSPLVRQGNQPQHF
D: -; size: -; length: 15; V: TRBV5-1; J: TRBJ1-3; DNA: TGCGCCAGCAGCTTGGGCGCAAACTCTGGAAACACCATATATTTT; CDR3: CASSLGANSGNTIYF
D: TRBD2; size: once; length: 15; V: TRBV5-1; J: TRBJ2-5; DNA: TGCGCCAGCAGCCCGGGACTAGCGGGAGGAGAGACCCAGTACTTC; CDR3: CASSPGLAGGETQYF
D: TRBD2; size: -; length: 15; V: TRBV6-5; J: TRBJ2-1; DNA: TGTGCCAGTCGAGTTTCCAGCGGGGGGTACAATGAGCAGTTCTTC; CDR3: CASRVSSGGYNEQFF
D: -; size: -; length: 13; V: TRBV10-2; J: TRBJ2-4; DNA: TGCGCCAGCAGGGTGGGGGCTAAAAACATTCAGTACTTC; CDR3: CASRVGAKNIQYF
D: -; size: -; length: 17; V: TRBV27; J: TRBJ1-4; DNA: TGTGCCAGCAGTTTATCGTGGGGGGACGCAACTAATGAAAAACTGTTTTTT; CDR3: CASSLSWGDATNEKLFF
D: TRBD1; size: -; length: 16; V: TRBV7-9; J: TRBJ1-3; DNA: TGTGCCAGCAGCGTTAACAGGGGGAGCTCTGGAAACACCATATATTTT; CDR3: CASSVNRGSSGNTIYF